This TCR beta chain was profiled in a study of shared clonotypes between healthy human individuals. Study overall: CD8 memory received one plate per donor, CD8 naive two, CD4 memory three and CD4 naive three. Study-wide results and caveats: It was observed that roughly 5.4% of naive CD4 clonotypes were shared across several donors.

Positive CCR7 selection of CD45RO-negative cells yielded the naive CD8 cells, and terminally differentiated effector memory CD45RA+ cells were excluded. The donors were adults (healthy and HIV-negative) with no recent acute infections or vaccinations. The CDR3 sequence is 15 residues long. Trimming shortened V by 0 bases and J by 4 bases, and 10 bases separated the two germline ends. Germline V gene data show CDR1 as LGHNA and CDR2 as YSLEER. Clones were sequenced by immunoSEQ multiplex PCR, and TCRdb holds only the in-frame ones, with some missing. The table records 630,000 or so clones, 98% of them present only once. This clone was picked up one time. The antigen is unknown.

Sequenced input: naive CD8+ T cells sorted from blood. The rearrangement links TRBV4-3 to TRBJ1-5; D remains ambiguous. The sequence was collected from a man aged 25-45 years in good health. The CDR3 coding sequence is TGCGCCAGCAGCCAAGATCTGGCAGATAATCAGCCCCAGCATTTT. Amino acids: CASSQDLADNQPQHF.